A single sample gave rise to the 30 T cell receptor beta chains below, sequenced in a study of T cell repertoires in cytomegalovirus infection. One entry per CDR3 protein results from TCRdb running MiXCR on the reads. The sample lists about 160,000 distinct CDR3 sequences, over 15% occurring once. Source material: CD8+ T cells from PBMCs. Receptor source: a human donor in good health (CMV status not recorded). Some clones in this sample may be carry-over from other donors' samples.

The rearrangement uses TRBV7-2 and TRBJ2-1; D is unresolved. The CDR3 is 13 amino acids. V lost 7 bases and J lost 4, with 11 bases in between. Germline assignment: CDR1 SGHTA and CDR2 FQGNSA. CDR3 DNA: TGTGCCAGCACCCCTCAAAATTACAATGAGCAGTTCTTC. Amino acid sequence: CASTPQNYNEQFF. Using reference TRBV7-2 and TRBJ2-1 for the parts outside the CDR3, the full variable domain is GAGVSQSPSNKVTEKGKDVELRCDPISGHTALYWYRQSLGQGLEFLIYFQGNSAPDKSGLPSDRFSAERTGGSVSTLTIQRTQQEDSAVYLCASTPQNYNEQFFGPGTRLTVL.

This clonotype was seen more than once but under ten times. The CDR3 region is CSAQRTGVYNQPQHF. The DNA for the CDR3 is TGCAGTGCTCAAAGGACAGGGGTGTACAATCAGCCCCAGCATTTT. This chain links TRBV20-1 with TRBJ1-5; 9 bases line up with TRBD1. Germline V gives CDR1 DFQATT, CDR2 SNEGSKA (reference sequence). CDR3 length equals 15 residues. V shed 5 bases, J shed 3 bases, and the junction held 8 bases outside the gene matches.

This clonotype was seen a few times. The chain couples TRBV7-6 to TRBJ1-1, with a possible D match to TRBD1 (5 bases). CDR1 and CDR2 from the germline V gene are SGHVS and FNYEAQ. V was cut by 4 bases and J by 5 bases, with 17 bases left in between. The CDR3 sequence is 15 residues long. CDR3 coding DNA: TGTGCCAGCAGCTCCCGGGGACTGCCGGGAACTGAAGCTTTCTTT. Translation gives CASSSRGLPGTEAFF.

The rearrangement uses TRBV6-1 and TRBJ2-7; 9 bases map to TRBD2. The CDR3 has 16 residues. V lost 2 bases and J lost 2; bases outside the gene matches: 7. The V gene's germline CDR1 is MNHNS and CDR2 SASEGT. CDR3 in DNA: TGTGCCAGCAGTGAAAGAGCGGCGGGAGGGCCCTACGAGCAGTACTTC. It is translated as CASSERAAGGPYEQYF.

This sequence joins TRBV19 and TRBJ1-6, with 7 positions matching TRBD1. V shed 5 bases, J shed 0 bases, and the junction held 19 bases outside the gene matches. Germline V gives CDR1 LNHDA, CDR2 SQIVND (reference sequence). The CDR3 spans 21 residues. CDR3 nucleotide sequence: TGTGCCAGTAGTCCCCTGGGTGAGAACAGGGGATTGAGCTCCTATAATTCACCCCTCCACTTT. This sequence encodes CASSPLGENRGLSSYNSPLHF.

The chain combines TRBV7-6 with TRBJ2-1; the D is unclear. The CDR3 covers 12 residues. Trimming took 2 bases from V and 7 from J, leaving 6 bases between them. CDR1 SGHVS and CDR2 FNYEAQ come from the germline V gene. CDR3 residues: CASSLIRNEQFF. The CDR3 DNA reads as TGTGCCAGCAGCTTAATCAGAAATGAGCAGTTCTTC.

The chain is built from TRBV6-2 or TRBV6-3 and TRBJ2-5, with TRBD1 matching 8 bases. With V trimmed by 6 bases and J by 2 bases, 5 bases remained unmatched. This CDR3 has 14 amino acids. CDR1 and CDR2 (germline): MNHEY, SVGEGT. The CDR3 loop is CASSRWTGQETQYF. DNA for the CDR3: TGTGCCAGCAGCCGTTGGACAGGGCAAGAGACCCAGTACTTC.

The chain couples TRBV7-2 to TRBJ2-1; 10 nucleotides agree with TRBD2. J lost 7 bases, V lost 4 bases, and 13 bases had no gene match. The CDR3 totals 17 residues. CDR1 SGHTA and CDR2 FQGNSA come from the germline V gene. The DNA for the CDR3 is TGTGCCAGCAGCTCCCTACTAAGCGGGAGGGCTCCAAATGAGCAGTTCTTC. The encoded protein is CASSSLLSGRAPNEQFF.

This clonotype has a handful of counts. The chain recombines TRBV7-8 with TRBJ2-5; the D gene is possibly TRBD2 (6 bases). The CDR3 consists of 14 residues. Germline lookup yields CDR1 SGHVS and CDR2 FQNEAQ. Trimming took 3 bases from V and 5 from J, leaving 13 bases between them. The CDR3 DNA reads TGTGCCAGCAGCTTGTTCCAGGGAGGCGAGACCCAGTACTTC. Translating gives CASSLFQGGETQYF.

This clonotype was counted a few times. The chain combines TRBV28 with TRBJ2-5; 8 positions agree with TRBD1. This CDR3 contains 15 residues. Germline assignment: CDR1 MDHEN and CDR2 SYDVKM. The V segment lost 6 bases and the J segment 0 bases; nucleotides outside the gene matches: 6. In DNA form, the CDR3 reads TGTGCCAGCAGCATGACAGGGGAGGACCAAGAGACCCAGTACTTC. This translates into CASSMTGEDQETQYF.

The rearrangement uses TRBV20-1 and TRBJ1-2; weak D call: TRBD1 (5 bases). Trimming took off 6 bases at V and 3 bases at J, with 26 bases between the two ends. The CDR3 covers 17 residues. CDR1 and CDR2 (germline): DFQATT, SNEGSKA (reference sequence). The CDR3 DNA sequence: TGCAGTGCGACTCAGACCCCCGAGGGGCCGGGATACTATGGCTACACCTTC. Translated, it gives CSATQTPEGPGYYGYTF.

This chain uses TRBV11-2 with TRBJ2-7; D is possibly TRBD2 (6 bases). V was trimmed by 1 base and J by 4 bases, leaving 17 bases between them. The germline V gene has CDR1 SGHAT and CDR2 FQNNGV. The CDR3 covers 16 residues. CDR3: CASSLGGGRLGYEQYF. The DNA of the CDR3 is TGTGCCAGCAGCTTAGGGGGAGGCAGGTTGGGGTACGAGCAGTACTTC. Filled out from reference TRBV11-2 and TRBJ2-7, the complete variable domain reads EAGVAQSPRYKIIEKRQSVAFWCNPISGHATLYWYQQILGQGPKLLIQFQNNGVVDDSQLPKDRFSAERLKGVDSTLKIQPAKLEDSAVYLCASSLGGGRLGYEQYFGPGTRLTVT.

This clonotype was observed a handful of times. The chain employs TRBV7-8 and TRBJ2-2, with D possibly matching TRBD1 (6 bases). There are 15 residues in the CDR3. Deletions cut 4 bases from V and 4 bases from J, with 13 bases between. Germline V gene lookup returns CDR1 SGHVS and CDR2 FQNEAQ. The DNA for the CDR3 is TGTGCCAGCAGCTACACAGGGTGGAGCACCGGGGAGCTGTTTTTT. Its protein product is CASSYTGWSTGELFF.

The J gene is TRBJ2-2, the V gene TRBV28; 12 positions match TRBD2. J was trimmed by 4 bases and V by 9 bases; bases with no gene match: 9. This CDR3 comprises 16 residues. CDR1 MDHEN and CDR2 SYDVKM come from the germline V gene. CDR3 DNA: TGTGCCAGTCGTCCTAGCGGGAGGGCTTCCACCGGGGAGCTGTTTTTT. It codes for CASRPSGRASTGELFF.

This clonotype has only a few counts. This chain connects TRBV14 to TRBJ2-1, with 13 bases that match TRBD2. There are 15 residues in the CDR3. Germline V gene lookup returns CDR1 SGHDN and CDR2 FVKESK. Unmatched junction bases numbered 2, after V lost 1 base and J lost 8 bases. The CDR3: CASSQGTSGSYEQFF. In DNA, the CDR3 is TGTGCCAGCAGCCAAGGGACTAGCGGGAGCTATGAGCAGTTCTTC.

The chain recombines TRBV28 with TRBJ2-2; perhaps D is TRBD1 or TRBD2 (5 bases each). Trimming removed 4 bases from V and 6 bases from J, with 9 bases in between. Per germline, CDR1 MDHEN and CDR2 SYDVKM. The CDR3 extends over 13 amino acids. CDR3 DNA: TGTGCCAGCAGTTCGAGGGGCGCCGGGGAGCTGTTTTTT. Translation gives CASSSRGAGELFF.

This clonotype was counted a few times. This chain connects TRBV5-4 to TRBJ2-1; 7 nucleotides align to TRBD2. The J segment lost 9 bases and the V segment lost 0 bases, leaving 6 bases of the junction unmatched. The CDR3 sequence is 14 residues long. CDR1 is SGHNT and CDR2 is YYREEE in the germline V gene (reference sequence). The CDR3 nucleotides are TGTGCCAGCAGCTTGGAGCGGGGTCGGACTGAGCAGTTCTTC. Its protein product is CASSLERGRTEQFF.

The sample holds a few counts of this clonotype. The chain is built from TRBV2 and TRBJ2-7; 9 nucleotides align to TRBD1. The CDR3 runs to 13 residues. The V and J ends lost 6 bases and 2 bases, in that order; junction bases with no gene match: 2. From germline, CDR1 is SNHLY and CDR2 FYNNEI. In DNA form, the CDR3 reads TGTGCCAGCAGCCGGACAGGGGCCTACGAGCAGTACTTC. The encoded protein is CASSRTGAYEQYF.

This clonotype was observed a handful of times. As DNA, the CDR3 is TGCAGCGTTGAAGGTTCGCGGACAGGGGACGATGAGCAGTTCTTC. This translates into CSVEGSRTGDDEQFF. V and J are TRBV29-1 and TRBJ2-1; 9 nucleotides match TRBD1. The CDR3 runs to 15 residues. Per the germline V gene, CDR1 is SQVTM and CDR2 is ANQGSEA. V lost 1 base and J lost 8; bases outside the gene matches: 9.

The table lists this clonotype with a few counts. The rearrangement links TRBV6-5 to TRBJ2-7; no reliable D call. V lost 7 bases and J lost 5, with 15 bases in between. The CDR3 spans 13 residues. Germline V CDR1 and CDR2: MNHEY, SVGAGI. The CDR3 reads CASTNRVSDEQYF. DNA of the CDR3: TGTGCCAGCACCAACCGGGTCAGCGACGAGCAGTACTTC.

This clonotype was counted a few times. V gene TRBV11-2 combines with J gene TRBJ2-3; possible D gene TRBD2, 6 bases. The CDR3 contains 17 residues. The germline CDR1 and CDR2 sequences are SGHAT and FQNNGV. Trimming pared 5 bases from V and 4 bases from J, leaving 22 bases between. CDR3 protein: CASSLEGWTGVADTQYF. The CDR3 nucleotides read TGTGCCAGCAGCCTTGAGGGTTGGACGGGAGTTGCAGATACGCAGTATTTT.

This clonotype was counted between two and nine times. The chain is built from TRBV11-2 and TRBJ1-2; TRBD1 matches at 7 bases. This CDR3 is 16 amino acids long. The V gene end was trimmed by 5 bases and the J gene end by 2 bases; junction bases not matched to a gene: 11. The germline V gene has CDR1 SGHAT and CDR2 FQNNGV. In nucleotides, the CDR3 is TGTGCCAGCAGCCGGGACAGCCCTTCACTAAACTATGGCTACACCTTC. This gives the protein CASSRDSPSLNYGYTF.

The chain uses TRBV5-1 and TRBJ2-7; TRBD2 matches 7 bases. The CDR3 is 17 amino acids. Germline V gene lookup returns CDR1 SGHRS and CDR2 YFSETQ. Unmatched junction bases numbered 13, after V lost 4 bases and J lost 0 bases. CDR3 region: CASSQTLSGASSYEQYF. The CDR3 DNA reads TGCGCCAGCAGCCAAACCCTAAGCGGGGCAAGCTCCTACGAGCAGTACTTC.

This clonotype was seen only a few times. The V call is TRBV6-2 or TRBV6-3, the J call TRBJ2-2; 9 nucleotides match TRBD2. V gave up 6 bases and J gave up 5 bases; unmatched junction bases: 4. Germline V gene data show CDR1 as MNHEY and CDR2 as SVGEGT. This CDR3 region has 14 residues. CDR3 sequence reads: CASRTAGGTGELFF. The CDR3 nucleotides read TGTGCCAGCAGAACAGCGGGAGGAACCGGGGAGCTGTTTTTT.

The chain is built from TRBV7-2 and TRBJ1-2; D is unresolved. The CDR3 runs 14 residues. V was pared by 1 base and J by 0 bases, with 6 bases between. CDR1 SGHTA and CDR2 FQGNSA come from the germline V gene. CDR3 protein: CASSLGSSNYGYTF. Here the CDR3 DNA reads TGTGCCAGCAGCTTAGGGTCCTCTAACTATGGCTACACCTTC.

This clonotype has only a few counts. V is TRBV12-3 or TRBV12-4 and J is TRBJ1-5; no reliable D call. Between the trimmed V and J ends, which lost 7 bases and 6 bases, there was a span of 13 bases. The CDR3 is made up of 13 amino acids. The CDR3 here is CASTGSVGQPQHF. The DNA of the CDR3 is TGTGCCAGCACTGGCTCAGTAGGTCAGCCCCAGCATTTT.

This clonotype was counted between two and nine times. The V gene is TRBV28, the J gene TRBJ1-5; D is ambiguous. This CDR3 has 14 residues. Between the trimmed V and J ends, which lost 6 bases and 0 bases, there was a span of 9 bases. Germline-derived CDR1 and CDR2 are MDHEN and SYDVKM. The CDR3 region is CASRPEYSNQPQHF. CDR3 in DNA: TGTGCCAGCAGACCTGAATATAGCAATCAGCCCCAGCATTTT.

The V gene is TRBV28, the J gene TRBJ2-7, with 7 bases identical to TRBD2. The germline gives CDR1 MDHEN, CDR2 SYDVKM. CDR3 length: 16 residues. The ends lost 4 bases at V and 7 bases at J; junction bases unmatched: 16. The CDR3 nucleotides read TGTGCCAGCAGTTCCATTCGTAGCGGGTCTCGGTGGGAGCAGTACTTC. It yields the protein CASSSIRSGSRWEQYF.

This clonotype was observed a few times. The chain is built from TRBV7-9 and TRBJ2-7; a possible D gene is TRBD2 (5 bases). Trimming pared 3 bases from V and 5 bases from J, leaving 5 bases between. The V gene's germline CDR1 is SEHNR and CDR2 FQNEAQ (reference sequence). The CDR3 consists of 11 residues. CDR3 loop: CASSFGNEQYF. In nucleotides, the CDR3 is TGTGCCAGCAGCTTCGGGAACGAGCAGTACTTC.

This clonotype was seen more than once but under ten times. V and J are TRBV6-2 or TRBV6-3 and TRBJ1-1, with D hard to call. This CDR3 has 13 amino acids. Per germline, CDR1 MNHEY and CDR2 SVGEGT. The germline V and J ends were trimmed by 6 bases and 4 bases, with 12 bases remaining between them. This CDR3 reads CASSLVGSTEAFF. CDR3 bases: TGTGCCAGCAGCCTGGTCGGTTCCACTGAAGCTTTCTTT.